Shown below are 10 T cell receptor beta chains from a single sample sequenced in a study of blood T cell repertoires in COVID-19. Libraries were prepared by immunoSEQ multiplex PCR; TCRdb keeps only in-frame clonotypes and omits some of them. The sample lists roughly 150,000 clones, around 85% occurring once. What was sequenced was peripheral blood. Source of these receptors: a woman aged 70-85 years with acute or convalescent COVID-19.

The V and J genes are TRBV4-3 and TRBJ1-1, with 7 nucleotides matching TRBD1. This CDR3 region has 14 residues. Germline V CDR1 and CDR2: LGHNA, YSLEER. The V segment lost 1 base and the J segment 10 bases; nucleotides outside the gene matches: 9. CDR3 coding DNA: TGCGCCAGCAGCCAAGGCCGACAGGGCCCCTCAGCTTTCTTT. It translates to CASSQGRQGPSAFF.

The CDR3 loop reads CASNINRVGGETQYF. CDR3 bases: TGTGCCAGCAACATCAACAGGGTCGGGGGGGAGACCCAGTACTTC. This sequence joins TRBV14 and TRBJ2-5; tentatively, D is TRBD2 (7 bases). The germline V and J ends were trimmed by 7 bases and 5 bases, with 20 bases remaining between them. The germline gives CDR1 SGHDN, CDR2 FVKESK. The CDR3 runs to 15 residues.

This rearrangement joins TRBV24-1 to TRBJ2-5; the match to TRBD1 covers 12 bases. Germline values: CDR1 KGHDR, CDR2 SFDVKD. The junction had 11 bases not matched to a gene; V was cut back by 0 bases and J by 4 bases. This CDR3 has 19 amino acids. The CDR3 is CATSDLGTGGSVSGETQYF. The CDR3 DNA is TGTGCCACCAGTGATTTGGGGACAGGGGGCTCCGTGTCCGGAGAGACCCAGTACTTC.

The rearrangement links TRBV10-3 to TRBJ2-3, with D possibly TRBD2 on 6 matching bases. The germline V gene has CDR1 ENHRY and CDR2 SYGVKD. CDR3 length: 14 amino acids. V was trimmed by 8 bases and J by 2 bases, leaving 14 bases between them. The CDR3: CAIGAGPHTDTQYF. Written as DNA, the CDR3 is TGTGCCATCGGCGCGGGGCCTCACACAGATACGCAGTATTTT.

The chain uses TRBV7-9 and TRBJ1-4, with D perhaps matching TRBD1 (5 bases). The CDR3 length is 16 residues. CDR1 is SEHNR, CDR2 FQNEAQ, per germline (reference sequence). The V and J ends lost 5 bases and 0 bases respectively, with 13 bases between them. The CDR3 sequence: CASSPGHFTTNEKLFF. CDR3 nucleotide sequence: TGTGCCAGCAGCCCAGGACATTTTACAACTAATGAAAAACTGTTTTTT.

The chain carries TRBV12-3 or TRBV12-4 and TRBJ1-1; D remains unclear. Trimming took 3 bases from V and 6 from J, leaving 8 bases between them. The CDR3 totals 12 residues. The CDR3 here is CASSFNSPEAFF. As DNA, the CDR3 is TGTGCCAGCAGTTTTAACAGCCCTGAAGCTTTCTTT.

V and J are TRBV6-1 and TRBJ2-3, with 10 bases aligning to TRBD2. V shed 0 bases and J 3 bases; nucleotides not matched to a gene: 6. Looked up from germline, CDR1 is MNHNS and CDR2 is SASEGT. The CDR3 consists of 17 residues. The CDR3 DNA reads TGTGCCAGCAGTGAAGCCGGTACTAGCGGGGTGACAGATACGCAGTATTTT. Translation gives CASSEAGTSGVTDTQYF.

CDR3 in amino acids: CASSQTTARGSPLHF. The CDR3 DNA reads as TGCGCCAGCAGCCAAACGACAGCCCGAGGTTCACCCCTCCACTTT. The rearrangement joins TRBV5-1 to TRBJ1-6; D may be TRBD1 (5 bases). Germline CDR1 SGHRS, CDR2 YFSETQ. V lost 4 bases to trimming and J lost 9 bases, with 17 bases between them. The CDR3 length is 15 residues. The whole variable domain, filled in from reference TRBV5-1 and TRBJ1-6, reads KAGVTQTPRYLIKTRGQQVTLSCSPISGHRSVSWYQQTPGQGLQFLFEYFSETQRNKGNFPGRFSGRQFSNSRSEMNVSTLELGDSALYLCASSQTTARGSPLHFGNGTRLTVT.

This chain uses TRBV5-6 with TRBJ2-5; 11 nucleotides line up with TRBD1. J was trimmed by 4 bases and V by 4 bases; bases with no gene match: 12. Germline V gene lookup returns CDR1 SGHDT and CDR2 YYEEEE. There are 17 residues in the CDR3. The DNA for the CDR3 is TGTGCCAGCAGCCCGGACAGGGGGCAAGGTCGGGCAGAGACCCAGTACTTC. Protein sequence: CASSPDRGQGRAETQYF.

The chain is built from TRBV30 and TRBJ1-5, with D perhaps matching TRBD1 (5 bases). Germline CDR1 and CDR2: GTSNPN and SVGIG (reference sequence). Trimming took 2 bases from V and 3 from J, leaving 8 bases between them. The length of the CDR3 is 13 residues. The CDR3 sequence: CAWSSGPNQPQHF. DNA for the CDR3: TGTGCCTGGAGTTCAGGGCCCAATCAGCCCCAGCATTTT.